Listed here are 6 T cell receptor beta chains from one sample, sequenced in a study of blood T cell repertoires in COVID-19. Measured with immunoSEQ multiplex PCR; TCRdb has only the in-frame clones, and not every one. The sample carries fewer than 450,000 clones, about 91% recorded once. The source material was peripheral blood. These receptors came from a woman aged 50 to 65 with COVID-19, enrolled during active disease.

The V and J genes are TRBV15 and TRBJ1-5; weak D call: TRBD1 (5 bases). The CDR3 has 13 residues. CDR1 is LNHNV and CDR2 is YYDKDF in the germline V gene (reference sequence). The ends were cut back, 4 bases at V and 6 bases at J, with 10 bases in the middle. The CDR3 is CATSISQGQPQHF. Here the CDR3 DNA reads TGTGCCACCAGCATATCTCAGGGTCAGCCCCAGCATTTT.

The gene calls are TRBV11-2 and TRBJ2-7; D is perhaps TRBD2 (6 bases). The germline CDR1 and CDR2 sequences are SGHAT and FQNNGV. This CDR3 spans 16 amino acids. V lost 3 bases and J lost 9, with 24 bases in between. For the CDR3, the DNA is TGTGCCAGCAGCTTCAGTACCGGGACTCCTCCTAAAGGGCAGTACTTC. Its translation is CASSFSTGTPPKGQYF.

The chain carries TRBV5-4 and TRBJ1-2; possible D gene TRBD1, 5 bases. Trimming took off 4 bases at V and 6 bases at J, with 13 bases between the two ends. CDR1 is SGHNT and CDR2 is YYREEE in the germline V gene (reference sequence). This CDR3 is built from 13 residues. The CDR3 spells CASSLRDFDGYTF. CDR3 DNA: TGTGCCAGCAGCCTCCGGGACTTCGATGGCTACACCTTC.

This chain links TRBV7-2 with TRBJ1-1, with D possibly being TRBD1 (6 bases). V lost 5 bases and J 14 bases, leaving 21 bases between the germline ends. This CDR3 is built from 13 residues. Germline assignment: CDR1 SGHTA and CDR2 FQGNSA. The CDR3 spells CASSLLRGGGGFF. In nucleotides, the CDR3 is TGTGCCAGCAGCCTACTAAGGGGGGGCGGGGGCTTCTTT.

The chain recombines TRBV7-3 with TRBJ1-1; D is perhaps TRBD1 (6 bases). The CDR3 runs 14 residues. V lost 7 bases to trimming and J lost 3 bases, with 15 bases between them. From germline, CDR1 is SGHTA and CDR2 FQGTGA. The CDR3 reads CASTGRGADTEAFF. DNA for the CDR3: TGTGCCAGCACCGGTCGGGGGGCCGACACTGAAGCTTTCTTT.

The gene calls are TRBV6-1 and TRBJ1-1; 11 bases agree with TRBD1. Germline V gene lookup returns CDR1 MNHNS and CDR2 SASEGT. With V trimmed by 3 bases and J by 4 bases, 4 bases remained unmatched. The CDR3 loop spans 15 amino acids. The CDR3 protein is CASSDPGTGGTEAFF. The CDR3 bases are TGTGCCAGCAGTGACCCCGGGACAGGGGGCACTGAAGCTTTCTTT.